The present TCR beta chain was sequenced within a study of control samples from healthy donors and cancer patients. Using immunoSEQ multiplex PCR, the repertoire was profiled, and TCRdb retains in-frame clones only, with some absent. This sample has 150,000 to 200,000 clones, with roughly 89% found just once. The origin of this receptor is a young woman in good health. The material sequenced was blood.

In DNA, the CDR3 is TGTGCCAGCTCACCAAGTCGGACAAACAATGAGCAGTTCTTC. Amino acid sequence: CASSPSRTNNEQFF. This rearrangement joins TRBV18 to TRBJ2-1, with a tentative D call TRBD1 (5 bases). The germline V gene has CDR1 KGHSH and CDR2 LQKENI. Trimming pared 2 bases from V and 5 bases from J, leaving 10 bases between. CDR3 size: 14 residues.